Shown below are 25 T cell receptor beta chains from a single sample sequenced in a study of T cell responses to AZD1222 COVID-19 vaccine. Sequencing was performed with immunoSEQ multiplex PCR; in TCRdb, only in-frame clones are kept and a portion is missing. Of just over 80,000 clones in the sample, approximately 90% are singletons; the top ten hold 5% to 6%. Specimen: peripheral blood, collected on day 0 of AZD1222 vaccination. These receptors were obtained from an adult in good health.

The chain has TRBV11-2 and TRBJ1-1; D gene unclear. Trimming removed 6 bases at V and 1 base at J, with 15 bases between. Germline V lookup: CDR1 SGHAT, CDR2 FQNNGV. The CDR3 totals 15 residues. This CDR3 reads CASSPLREGNTEAFF. DNA of the CDR3: TGTGCCAGCAGTCCCCTCCGTGAGGGGAACACTGAAGCTTTCTTT.

This clone has a single count. The rearrangement uses TRBV3-1 (or the pseudogene TRBV3-2) and TRBJ1-2; D is unresolved. V was cut by 3 bases and J by 7 bases, with 15 bases left in between. Germline assignment: CDR1 LGHDT and CDR2 YNNKEL (reference sequence). CDR3 length equals 14 residues. The CDR3 reads CASSQGQRAGGYTF. DNA of the CDR3: TGTGCCAGCAGCCAGGGCCAGAGGGCGGGTGGCTACACCTTC.

The rearrangement links TRBV10-3 to TRBJ1-2, with TRBD1 as a possible D gene (6 bases). The CDR3 contains 15 residues. Per germline, CDR1 ENHRY and CDR2 SYGVKD. The V and J ends lost 4 bases and 5 bases respectively, with 17 bases between them. CDR3 sequence: CAISGGGIVGYGYTF. The CDR3 DNA follows: TGTGCCATCAGTGGAGGGGGGATCGTCGGATATGGCTACACCTTC.

This chain uses TRBV19 with TRBJ1-5, with D unresolved. V was trimmed by 3 bases and J by 4 bases, leaving 10 bases between them. There are 14 residues in the CDR3. Germline values: CDR1 LNHDA, CDR2 SQIVND (reference sequence). The CDR3 loop is CASSIQAGNQPQHF. The CDR3 DNA is TGTGCCAGTAGTATTCAGGCTGGGAATCAGCCCCAGCATTTT.

This sequence joins TRBV3-1 (or the pseudogene TRBV3-2) and TRBJ2-7; unclear D gene. The CDR3 has 12 amino acids. V was clipped by 0 bases and J by 6 bases, with 6 bases between them. Germline V gene data show CDR1 as LGHDT and CDR2 as YNNKEL (reference sequence). The CDR3 sequence: CASSQDGFEQYF. The CDR3 DNA reads as TGTGCCAGCAGCCAAGACGGGTTCGAGCAGTACTTC.

The V gene is TRBV12-3 or TRBV12-4, the J gene TRBJ1-5; no clear D gene. This CDR3 contains 12 residues. Trimming removed 8 bases at V and 2 bases at J, with 7 bases between. CDR3 DNA sequence: TGTGCCAGCGGGTTTGGCAATCAGCCCCAGCATTTT. Translated: CASGFGNQPQHF.

The genes are TRBV30 and TRBJ2-1; 8 bases line up with TRBD2. V lost 5 bases, J lost 10 bases, and 13 bases stayed unmatched. Germline V gene lookup returns CDR1 GTSNPN and CDR2 SVGIG (reference sequence). The CDR3 extends over 14 amino acids. CDR3 in amino acids: CAWGGPGGAREQFF. CDR3 in DNA: TGTGCCTGGGGAGGCCCCGGGGGGGCCCGGGAGCAGTTCTTC.

The gene calls are TRBV2 and TRBJ1-5; D gene unclear. Trimming removed 3 bases at V and 3 bases at J, with 9 bases between. CDR1 and CDR2 from the germline V gene are SNHLY and FYNNEI. CDR3 length equals 14 residues. In DNA form, the CDR3 reads TGTGCCAGCAGTGAGGAGGAGATCAATCAGCCCCAGCATTTT. This encodes CASSEEEINQPQHF.

This chain connects TRBV11-3 to TRBJ2-3; 7 positions agree with TRBD2. With 5 bases clipped from V and 3 bases from J, the junction kept 8 bases outside the gene matches. The germline V gene encodes CDR1 SGHNT and CDR2 YENEEA. The CDR3 runs to 15 residues. CDR3 residues: CASSEAGSGTDTQYF. The CDR3 bases are TGTGCCAGCAGCGAGGCGGGTAGCGGGACAGATACGCAGTATTTT. The whole variable domain, filled in from reference TRBV11-3 and TRBJ2-3, reads EAGVVQSPRYKIIEKKQPVAFWCNPISGHNTLYWYLQNLGQGPELLIRYENEEAVDDSQLPKDRFSAERLKGVDSTLKIQPAELGDSAVYLCASSEAGSGTDTQYFGPGTRLTVL.

This chain connects TRBV3-1 (or the pseudogene TRBV3-2) to TRBJ1-5; D unclear. The germline gives CDR1 LGHDT, CDR2 YNNKEL (reference sequence). This CDR3 is built from 13 residues. V lost 0 bases and J lost 4, with 4 bases in between. The CDR3 nucleotides read TGTGCCAGCAGCCAAGACCCAAATCAGCCCCAGCATTTT. Translation gives CASSQDPNQPQHF.

The V call is TRBV11-3, the J call TRBJ2-1, with 7 bases matching TRBD2. Germline CDR1 is SGHNT and CDR2 is YENEEA. J lost 8 bases, V lost 5 bases, and 3 bases had no gene match. The CDR3 is 12 residues long. The CDR3 DNA reads TGTGCCAGCAGCCTTGGGAGGGATGAGCAGTTCTTC. Amino acids: CASSLGRDEQFF.

The chain recombines TRBV5-1 with TRBJ1-1; D is unresolved. CDR1 and CDR2 (germline): SGHRS, YFSETQ. Trimming cost V 2 bases and J 2 bases, with 7 bases left between them. The CDR3 runs to 13 residues. CDR3 sequence (DNA): TGCGCCAGCAGCTTCACGGGTAACACTGAAGCTTTCTTT. It specifies CASSFTGNTEAFF.

This rearrangement joins TRBV7-8 to TRBJ1-2; TRBD1 might be the D (5 bases). This CDR3 comprises 13 residues. In germline, CDR1 is SGHVS, CDR2 FQNEAQ. The V end was cut by 0 bases, the J end by 6 bases, with 8 bases between. CDR3 DNA sequence: TGTGCCAGCAGCTTAGCGGTAGGGGATGGCTACACCTTC. Its protein product is CASSLAVGDGYTF.

The chain has TRBV12-1 and TRBJ2-4; TRBD2 reflects the table's D call only, with no check against the DNA. TRBV12-1 is a pseudogene locus. CDR3 length: 15 residues. CDR3 loop: CASSFACVSKNIQYF. The CDR3 DNA sequence: TGTGCCAGCAGCTTTGCATGCGTATCCAAAAACATTCAGTACTTC.

The gene calls are TRBV5-6 and TRBJ2-1; TRBD1 might be the D (6 bases). Germline V gives CDR1 SGHDT, CDR2 YYEEEE. V was shortened by 4 bases and J by 2 bases, with 13 bases between the two germline ends. CDR3 size: 15 residues. The CDR3 region has the DNA TGTGCCAGCAGCGTTGACAGGCTTACCTACAATGAGCAGTTCTTC. Its translation: CASSVDRLTYNEQFF.

The rearrangement joins TRBV7-2 to TRBJ1-6, with 7 nucleotides matching TRBD1. The CDR3 is 13 residues long. CDR1 and CDR2 from the germline V gene are SGHTA and FQGNSA. Trimming at V came to 7 bases and at J to 6 bases, leaving 3 bases not matched to a gene. CDR3 protein: CASNRGGNSPLHF. CDR3 nucleotide sequence: TGTGCCAGCAACAGGGGAGGTAATTCACCCCTCCACTTT.

CDR3 nucleotides: TGCGCCAGCAGCCAAGATAGTCAGAACACTGAAGCTTTCTTT. Translating it yields CASSQDSQNTEAFF. V and J are TRBV4-3 and TRBJ1-1, with D unclear. Trimming cost V 0 bases and J 1 base, with 6 bases left between them. Germline V gene data show CDR1 as LGHNA and CDR2 as YSLEER. The CDR3 loop spans 14 amino acids.

The chain recombines TRBV21-1 with TRBJ1-6; the DNA was not compared with TRBD1, the D call given in the table. TRBV21-1 is a listed pseudogene. The CDR3 runs to 12 residues. The CDR3 is CASSIDRAKVLF. The CDR3 DNA reads TGTGCCAGCAGCATAGACAGGGCCAAAGTTCTCTTT.

The CDR3 protein is CASSLALYRSGYSNQPQHF. The CDR3, as DNA: TGTGCCAGCAGCTTAGCGCTTTACCGTTCAGGTTATAGCAATCAGCCCCAGCATTTT. This chain joins TRBV7-8 and TRBJ1-5, with D hard to call. The CDR3 is 19 amino acids. Per germline, CDR1 SGHVS and CDR2 FQNEAQ. With 0 bases removed from V and 0 bases from J, the gap between germline ends came to 18 bases.

The chain employs TRBV3-1 (or the pseudogene TRBV3-2) and TRBJ2-6; D is unresolved. V was trimmed by 3 bases and J by 0 bases, leaving 0 bases between them. Germline V gene data show CDR1 as LGHDT and CDR2 as YNNKEL (reference sequence). The CDR3 sequence is 13 residues long. CDR3 sequence reads: CASSHSGANVLTF. CDR3 bases: TGTGCCAGCAGCCACTCTGGGGCCAACGTCCTGACTTTC.

The V call is TRBV19, the J call TRBJ2-2; a weak D match, TRBD1 (5 bases). CDR1 is LNHDA and CDR2 is SQIVND in the germline V gene (reference sequence). The CDR3 is 18 amino acids. Between the trimmed V and J ends, which lost 2 bases and 6 bases, there was a span of 22 bases. For the CDR3, the DNA is TGTGCCAGTAGTATATACCCCGCGCGGAGTCTCAGGGCCGGGGAGCTGTTTTTT. It encodes CASSIYPARSLRAGELFF.

The J gene is TRBJ1-4, the V gene TRBV5-6, with 8 bases aligning to TRBD1. CDR3 length: 18 residues. V was clipped by 2 bases and J by 8 bases; unmatched bases: 17. Germline loops: CDR1 SGHDT, CDR2 YYEEEE. The CDR3, as DNA: TGTGCCAGCAGCTTAGACAGGGGAATACAGGAGCGTCAGGAAAAACTGTTTTTT. Translating it yields CASSLDRGIQERQEKLFF.

The chain uses TRBV27 and TRBJ1-2; the match to TRBD1 covers 9 bases. CDR3 length equals 15 residues. Losses at the gene ends were 6 bases for V and 2 bases for J; bases not matched to a gene: 7. Per germline, CDR1 MNHEY and CDR2 SMNVEV (reference sequence). CDR3 nucleotides: TGTGCCAGCAGGCCGACAGGGGGTCAAAACTATGGCTACACCTTC. Translating gives CASRPTGGQNYGYTF.

This CDR3 is CASSLRDRGRRVGELFF. The CDR3 DNA reads TGTGCCAGCAGTTTAAGGGACAGGGGGCGTAGGGTCGGGGAGCTGTTTTTT. J is TRBJ2-2 and V is TRBV28; 12 positions match TRBD1. CDR3 length: 17 amino acids. The J segment lost 7 bases and the V segment lost 2 bases, leaving 8 bases of the junction unmatched. The germline V gene has CDR1 MDHEN and CDR2 SYDVKM.

This rearrangement joins TRBV4-1 to TRBJ1-1; no definite D call. CDR1 is MGHRA and CDR2 is YSYEKL in the germline V gene. The CDR3 extends over 15 amino acids. Trimming pared 0 bases from V and 9 bases from J, leaving 17 bases between. The CDR3, as DNA: TGCGCCAGCAGCCAAGATCCGTTTTTCCAGGTCAAAGCTTTCTTT. This sequence encodes CASSQDPFFQVKAFF.